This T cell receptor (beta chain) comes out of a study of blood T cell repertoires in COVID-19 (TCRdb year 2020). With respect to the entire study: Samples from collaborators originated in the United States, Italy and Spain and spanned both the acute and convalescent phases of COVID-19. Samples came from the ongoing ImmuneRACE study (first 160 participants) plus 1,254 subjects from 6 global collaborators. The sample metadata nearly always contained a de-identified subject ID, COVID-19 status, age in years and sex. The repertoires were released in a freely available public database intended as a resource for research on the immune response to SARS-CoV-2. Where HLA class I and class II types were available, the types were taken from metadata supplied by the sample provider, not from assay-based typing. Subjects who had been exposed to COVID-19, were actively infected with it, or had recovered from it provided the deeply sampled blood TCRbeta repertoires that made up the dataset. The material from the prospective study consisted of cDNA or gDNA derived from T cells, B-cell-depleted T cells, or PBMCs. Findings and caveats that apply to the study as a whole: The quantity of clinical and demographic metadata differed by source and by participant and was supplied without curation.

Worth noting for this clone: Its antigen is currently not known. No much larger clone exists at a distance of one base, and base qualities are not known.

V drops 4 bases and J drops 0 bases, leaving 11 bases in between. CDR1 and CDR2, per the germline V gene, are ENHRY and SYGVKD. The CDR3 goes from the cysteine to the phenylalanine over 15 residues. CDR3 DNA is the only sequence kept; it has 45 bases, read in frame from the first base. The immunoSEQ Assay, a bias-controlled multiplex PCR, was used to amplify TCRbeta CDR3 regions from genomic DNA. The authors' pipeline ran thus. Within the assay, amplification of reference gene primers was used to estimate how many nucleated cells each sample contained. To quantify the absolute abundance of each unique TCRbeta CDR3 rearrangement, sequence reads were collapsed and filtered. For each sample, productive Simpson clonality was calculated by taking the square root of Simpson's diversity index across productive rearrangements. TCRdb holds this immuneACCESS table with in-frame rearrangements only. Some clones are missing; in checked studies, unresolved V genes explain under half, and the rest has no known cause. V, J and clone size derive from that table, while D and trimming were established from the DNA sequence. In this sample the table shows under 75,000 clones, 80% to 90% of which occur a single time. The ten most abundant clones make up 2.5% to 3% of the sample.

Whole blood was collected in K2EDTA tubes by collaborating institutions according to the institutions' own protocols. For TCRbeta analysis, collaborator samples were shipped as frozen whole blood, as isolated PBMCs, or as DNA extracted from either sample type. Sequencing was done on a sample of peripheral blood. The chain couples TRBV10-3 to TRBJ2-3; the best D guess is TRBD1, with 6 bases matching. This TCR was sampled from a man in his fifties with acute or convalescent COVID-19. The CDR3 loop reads CAISVSRGSTDTQYF. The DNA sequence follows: TGTGCCATCAGTGTATCGAGGGGGAGCACAGATACGCAGTATTTT.